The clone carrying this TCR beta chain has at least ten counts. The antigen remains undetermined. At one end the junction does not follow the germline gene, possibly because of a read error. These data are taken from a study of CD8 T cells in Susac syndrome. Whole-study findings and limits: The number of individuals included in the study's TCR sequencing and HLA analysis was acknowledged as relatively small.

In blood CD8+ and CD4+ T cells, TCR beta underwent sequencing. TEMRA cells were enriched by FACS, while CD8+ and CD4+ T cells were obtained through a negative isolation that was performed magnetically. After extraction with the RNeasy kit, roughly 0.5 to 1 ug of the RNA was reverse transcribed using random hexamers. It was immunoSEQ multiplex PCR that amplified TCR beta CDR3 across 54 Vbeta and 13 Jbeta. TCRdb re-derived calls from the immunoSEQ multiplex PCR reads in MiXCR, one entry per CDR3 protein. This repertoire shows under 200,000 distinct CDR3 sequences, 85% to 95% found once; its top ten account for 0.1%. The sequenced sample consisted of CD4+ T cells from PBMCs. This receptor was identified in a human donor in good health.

CDR3 loop: CASSLNTEAFF. The CDR3 nucleotides read TGTGCCAGCAGTTTGAACACTGAAGCTTTCTTT. The genes are TRBV5-1 and TRBJ1-1; D is unresolved. Germline CDR1 reads SGHRS; CDR2 reads YFSETQ. The CDR3 is 11 amino acids.